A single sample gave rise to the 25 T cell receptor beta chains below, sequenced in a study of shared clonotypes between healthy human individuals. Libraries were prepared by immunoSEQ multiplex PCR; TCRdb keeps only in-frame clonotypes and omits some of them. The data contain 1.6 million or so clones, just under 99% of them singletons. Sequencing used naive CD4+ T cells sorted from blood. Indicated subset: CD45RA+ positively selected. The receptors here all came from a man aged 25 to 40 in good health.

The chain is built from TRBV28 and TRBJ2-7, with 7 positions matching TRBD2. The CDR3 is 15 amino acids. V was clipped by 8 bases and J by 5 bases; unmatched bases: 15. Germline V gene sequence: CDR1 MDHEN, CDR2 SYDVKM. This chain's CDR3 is CASCLSGTIYDEQYF. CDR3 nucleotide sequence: TGTGCCAGCTGCCTCTCCGGGACTATCTACGACGAGCAGTACTTC.

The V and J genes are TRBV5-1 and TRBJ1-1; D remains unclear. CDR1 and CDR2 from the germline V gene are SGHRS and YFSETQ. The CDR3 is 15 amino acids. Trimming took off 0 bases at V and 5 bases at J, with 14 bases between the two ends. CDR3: CASSLATAPGTEAFF. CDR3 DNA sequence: TGCGCCAGCAGCTTGGCCACGGCGCCGGGGACTGAAGCTTTCTTT.

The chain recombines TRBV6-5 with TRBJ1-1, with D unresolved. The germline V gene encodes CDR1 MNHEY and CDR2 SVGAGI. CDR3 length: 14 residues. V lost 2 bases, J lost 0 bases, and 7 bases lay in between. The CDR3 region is CASSYHSMNTEAFF. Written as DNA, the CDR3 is TGTGCCAGCAGTTACCACTCAATGAACACTGAAGCTTTCTTT.

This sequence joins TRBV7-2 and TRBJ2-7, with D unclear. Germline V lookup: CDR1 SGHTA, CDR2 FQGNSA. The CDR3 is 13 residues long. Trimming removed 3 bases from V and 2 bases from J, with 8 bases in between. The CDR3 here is CASSFYSTYEQYF. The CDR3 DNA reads TGTGCCAGCAGCTTTTACAGTACCTACGAGCAGTACTTC.

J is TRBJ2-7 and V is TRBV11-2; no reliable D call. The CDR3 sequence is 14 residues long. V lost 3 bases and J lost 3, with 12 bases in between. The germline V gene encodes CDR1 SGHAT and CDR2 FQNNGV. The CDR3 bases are TGTGCCAGCAGCTTCGGGCAGGACCACTACGAGCAGTACTTC. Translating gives CASSFGQDHYEQYF.

In DNA form, the CDR3 reads TGCGCCAGCAGTCAATCCACTCAGGGAGTGGGCTACGAGCAGTACTTC. The encoded protein is CASSQSTQGVGYEQYF. The chain employs TRBV23-1 and TRBJ2-7; D may correspond to TRBD1 or TRBD2 (5 bases each). TRBV23-1 is sorted into the ORF group, with uncertain function. V lost 0 bases, J lost 3 bases, and 15 bases lay in between. The CDR3 contains 16 residues.

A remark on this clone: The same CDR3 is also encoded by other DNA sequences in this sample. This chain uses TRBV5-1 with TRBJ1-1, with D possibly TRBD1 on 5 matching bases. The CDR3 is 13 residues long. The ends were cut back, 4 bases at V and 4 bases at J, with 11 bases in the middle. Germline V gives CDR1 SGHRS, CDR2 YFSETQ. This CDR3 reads CASSPQGGTEAFF. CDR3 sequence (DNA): TGCGCCAGCAGCCCCCAGGGAGGCACTGAAGCTTTCTTT.

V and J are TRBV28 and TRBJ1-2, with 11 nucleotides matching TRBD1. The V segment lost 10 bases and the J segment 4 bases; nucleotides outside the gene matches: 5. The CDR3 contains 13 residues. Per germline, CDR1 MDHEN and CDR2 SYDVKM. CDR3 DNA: TGTGCCACTGGTGGGACAGGGGGCTATGGCTACACCTTC. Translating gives CATGGTGGYGYTF.

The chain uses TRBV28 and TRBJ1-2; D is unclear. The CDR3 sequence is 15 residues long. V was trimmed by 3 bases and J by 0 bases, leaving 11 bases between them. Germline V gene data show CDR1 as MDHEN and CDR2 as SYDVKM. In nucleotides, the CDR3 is TGTGCCAGCAGTTTGGAGGGCAGAGCTAACTATGGCTACACCTTC. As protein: CASSLEGRANYGYTF.

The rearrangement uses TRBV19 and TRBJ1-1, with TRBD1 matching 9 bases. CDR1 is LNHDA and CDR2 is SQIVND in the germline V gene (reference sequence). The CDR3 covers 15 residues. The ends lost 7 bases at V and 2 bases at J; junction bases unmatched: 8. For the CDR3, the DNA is TGTGCCAGTAAGGGACAGGGAAGGATAAACACTGAAGCTTTCTTT. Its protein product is CASKGQGRINTEAFF.

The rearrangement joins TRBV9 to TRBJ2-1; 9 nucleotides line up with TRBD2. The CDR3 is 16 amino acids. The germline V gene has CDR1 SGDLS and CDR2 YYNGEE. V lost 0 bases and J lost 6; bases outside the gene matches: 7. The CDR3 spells CASSVVPAGGINEQFF. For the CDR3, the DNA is TGTGCCAGCAGCGTAGTCCCAGCGGGAGGAATCAATGAGCAGTTCTTC.

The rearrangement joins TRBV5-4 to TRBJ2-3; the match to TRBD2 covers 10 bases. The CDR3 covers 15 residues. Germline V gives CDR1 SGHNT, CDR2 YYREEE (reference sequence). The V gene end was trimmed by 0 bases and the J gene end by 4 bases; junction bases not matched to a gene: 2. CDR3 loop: CASSLASGSPDTQYF. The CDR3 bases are TGTGCCAGCAGCTTGGCTAGCGGGAGTCCAGATACGCAGTATTTT.

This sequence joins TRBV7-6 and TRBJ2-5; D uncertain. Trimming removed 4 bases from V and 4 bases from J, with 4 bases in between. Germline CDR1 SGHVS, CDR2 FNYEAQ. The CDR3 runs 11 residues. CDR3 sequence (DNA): TGTGCCAGCAGCTCTTCAGAGACCCAGTACTTC. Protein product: CASSSSETQYF.

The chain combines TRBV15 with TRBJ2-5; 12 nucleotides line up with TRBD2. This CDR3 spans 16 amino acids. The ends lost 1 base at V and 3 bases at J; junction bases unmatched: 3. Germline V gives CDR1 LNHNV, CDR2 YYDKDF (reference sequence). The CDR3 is CATSRGGLAGKETQYF. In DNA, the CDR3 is TGTGCCACCAGCAGAGGAGGACTAGCGGGGAAAGAGACCCAGTACTTC. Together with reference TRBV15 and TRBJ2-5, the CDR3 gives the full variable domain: DAMVIQNPRYQVTQFGKPVTLSCSQTLNHNVMYWYQQKSSQAPKLLFHYYDKDFNNEADTPDNFQSRRPNTSFCFLDIRSPGLGDTAMYLCATSRGGLAGKETQYFGPGTRLLVL.

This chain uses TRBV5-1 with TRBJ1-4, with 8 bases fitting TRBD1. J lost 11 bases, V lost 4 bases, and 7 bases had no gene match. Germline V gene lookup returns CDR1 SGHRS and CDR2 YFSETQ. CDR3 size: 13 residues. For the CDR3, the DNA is TGCGCCAGCAGCGAGGACCCAGGGGGCAAACTGTTTTTT. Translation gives CASSEDPGGKLFF.

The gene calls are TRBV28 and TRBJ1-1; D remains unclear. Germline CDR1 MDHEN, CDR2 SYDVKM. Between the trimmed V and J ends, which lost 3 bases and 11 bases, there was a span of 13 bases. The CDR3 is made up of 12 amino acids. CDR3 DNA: TGTGCCAGCAGTTTCAGAGGGCTTCGTGCTTTCTTT. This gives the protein CASSFRGLRAFF.

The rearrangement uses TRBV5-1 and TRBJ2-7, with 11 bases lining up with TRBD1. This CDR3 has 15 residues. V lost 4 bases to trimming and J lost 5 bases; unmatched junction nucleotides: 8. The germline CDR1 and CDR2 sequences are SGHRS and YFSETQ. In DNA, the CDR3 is TGCGCCAGCAGCAAACTTCCGGGACAGGGGGACGAGCAGTACTTC. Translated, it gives CASSKLPGQGDEQYF.

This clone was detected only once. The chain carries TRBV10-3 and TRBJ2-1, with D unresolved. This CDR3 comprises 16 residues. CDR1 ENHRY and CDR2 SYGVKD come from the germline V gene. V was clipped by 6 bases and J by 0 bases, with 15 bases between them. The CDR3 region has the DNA TGTGCCATCAGAACACAGTCGGCGAGCTCCTACAATGAGCAGTTCTTC. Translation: CAIRTQSASSYNEQFF.

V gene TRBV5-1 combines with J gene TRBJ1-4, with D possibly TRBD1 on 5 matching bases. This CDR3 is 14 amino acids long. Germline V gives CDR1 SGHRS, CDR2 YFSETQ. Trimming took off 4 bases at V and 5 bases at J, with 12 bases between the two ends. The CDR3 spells CASSPAGQNEKLFF. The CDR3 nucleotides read TGCGCCAGCAGCCCCGCGGGGCAAAATGAAAAACTGTTTTTT.

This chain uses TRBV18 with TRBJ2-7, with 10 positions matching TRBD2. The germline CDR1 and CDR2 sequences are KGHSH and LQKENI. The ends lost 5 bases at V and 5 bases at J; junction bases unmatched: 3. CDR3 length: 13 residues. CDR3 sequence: CASSGTSDNEQYF. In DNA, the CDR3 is TGTGCCAGCTCAGGGACTAGCGATAACGAGCAGTACTTC. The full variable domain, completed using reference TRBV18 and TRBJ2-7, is NAGVMQNPRHLVRRRGQEARLRCSPMKGHSHVYWYRQLPEEGLKFMVYLQKENIIDESGMPKERFSAEFPKEGPSILRIQQVVRGDSAAYFCASSGTSDNEQYFGPGTRLTVT.

CDR3 nucleotides: TGCGCCAGCAGCTTTAAGTCTAGCGGGACCGGGGAGCTGTTTTTT. It encodes CASSFKSSGTGELFF. The chain links TRBV5-1 to TRBJ2-2; 8 positions match TRBD2. The V gene's germline CDR1 is SGHRS and CDR2 YFSETQ. J lost 5 bases, V lost 2 bases, and 5 bases had no gene match. This CDR3 has 15 amino acids.

This chain's CDR3 is CASSFGASSSYEQYF. CDR3 nucleotide sequence: TGTGCCAGCAGCTTCGGAGCTAGCAGCTCCTACGAGCAGTACTTC. The V gene is TRBV5-4, the J gene TRBJ2-7; tentative D call: TRBD2 (5 bases). V dropped 2 bases and J dropped 0 bases, with 12 bases sitting between them. The CDR3 sequence is 15 residues long. Per the germline V gene, CDR1 is SGHNT and CDR2 is YYREEE (reference sequence).

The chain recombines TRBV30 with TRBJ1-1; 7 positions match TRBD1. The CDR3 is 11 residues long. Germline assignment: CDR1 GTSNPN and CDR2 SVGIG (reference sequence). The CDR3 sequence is CAGTENTEAFF. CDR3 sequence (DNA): TGTGCTGGGACAGAGAACACTGAAGCTTTCTTT. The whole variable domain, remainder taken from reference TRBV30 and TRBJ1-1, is SQTIHQWPATLVQPVGSPLSLECTVEGTSNPNLYWYRQAAGRGLQLLFYSVGIGQISSEVPQNLSASRPQDRQFILSSKKLLLSDSGFYLCAGTENTEAFFGQGTRLTVV.

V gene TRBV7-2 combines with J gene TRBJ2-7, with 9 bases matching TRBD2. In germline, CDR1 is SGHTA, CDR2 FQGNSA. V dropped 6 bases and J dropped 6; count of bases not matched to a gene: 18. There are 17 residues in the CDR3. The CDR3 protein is CASSRIAGAVGGSEQYF. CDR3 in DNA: TGTGCCAGCAGTCGGATAGCGGGGGCGGTTGGAGGGAGCGAGCAGTACTTC.

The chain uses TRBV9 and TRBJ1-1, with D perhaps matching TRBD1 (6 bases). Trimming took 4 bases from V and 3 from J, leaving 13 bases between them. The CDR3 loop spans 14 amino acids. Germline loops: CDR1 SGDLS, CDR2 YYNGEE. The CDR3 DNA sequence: TGTGCCAGCAGCCTCTCGGAGGGGGACACTGAAGCTTTCTTT. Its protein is CASSLSEGDTEAFF.